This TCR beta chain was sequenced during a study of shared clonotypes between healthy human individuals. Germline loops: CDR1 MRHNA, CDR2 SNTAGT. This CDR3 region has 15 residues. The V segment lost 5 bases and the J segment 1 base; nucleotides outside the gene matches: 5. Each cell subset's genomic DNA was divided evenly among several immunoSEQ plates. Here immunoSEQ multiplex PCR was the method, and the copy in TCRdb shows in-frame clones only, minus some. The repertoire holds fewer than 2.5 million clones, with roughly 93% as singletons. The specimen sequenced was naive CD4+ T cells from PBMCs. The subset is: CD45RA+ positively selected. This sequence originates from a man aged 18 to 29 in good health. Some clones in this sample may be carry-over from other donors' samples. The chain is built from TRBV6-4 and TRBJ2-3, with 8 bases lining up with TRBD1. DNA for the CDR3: TGTGCCAGCAGTAACGACAGGGGAGGCACAGATACGCAGTATTTT. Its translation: CASSNDRGGTDTQYF.